The 30 T cell receptor beta chains reported below all come from one sample, sequenced in a study of T cell repertoires in ileal Crohn's disease. Only in-frame clones appear in the TCRdb table, and some are missing; sequencing was by immunoSEQ multiplex PCR. The repertoire holds approximately 15,000 clones, with roughly 80% as singletons. Sequencing was carried out using ileal tissue. The receptors stem from an adult with Crohn's disease.

This chain uses TRBV6-1 with TRBJ1-5; no firm D call. Trimming cost V 2 bases and J 2 bases, with 7 bases left between them. Per the germline V gene, CDR1 is MNHNS and CDR2 is SASEGT. The CDR3 covers 14 residues. The CDR3 DNA reads TGTGCCAGCAGTGAATCACCGGGCAATCAGCCCCAGCATTTT. Encoded protein: CASSESPGNQPQHF.

The chain links TRBV7-3 to TRBJ2-3; TRBD2 matches at 11 bases. Per germline, CDR1 SGHTA and CDR2 FQGTGA. With 1 base clipped from V and 5 bases from J, the junction kept 5 bases outside the gene matches. This CDR3 spans 16 amino acids. The DNA for the CDR3 is TGTGCCAGCAGCTTAAGCCTAGCGGGGGGAGGAGATACGCAGTATTTT. Amino acid sequence: CASSLSLAGGGDTQYF.

V gene TRBV6-5 combines with J gene TRBJ1-5; D perhaps matches TRBD1 (6 bases). Trimming shortened V by 5 bases and J by 4 bases, and 12 bases separated the two germline ends. Germline CDR1 and CDR2: MNHEY and SVGAGI. The CDR3 runs 14 residues. The CDR3 coding sequence is TGTGCCAGCAGTAATACAGGGCCTAATCAGCCCCAGCATTTT. Residues: CASSNTGPNQPQHF.

As concerns this clone: A read error may produce the germline difference seen at one junction end. The chain is built from TRBV27 and TRBJ2-4; TRBD2 matches at 8 bases. The CDR3 runs 13 residues. The V gene's germline CDR1 is MNHEY and CDR2 SMNVEV (reference sequence). CDR3 loop: CASSPNPTGGPNF. The CDR3 DNA reads TGTGCCAGCAGCCCTAATCCAACGGGAGGGCCGAACTTC.

This clone was observed a single time. V and J are TRBV7-2 and TRBJ2-1; 12 bases align to TRBD1. The trim removed 5 bases at V and 5 bases at J, leaving 4 bases unmatched. The CDR3 has 15 residues. Germline V gives CDR1 SGHTA, CDR2 FQGNSA. The CDR3 loop is CASSGGTGGNNEQFF. The CDR3, as DNA: TGTGCCAGCAGCGGAGGGACAGGGGGCAACAATGAGCAGTTCTTC.

This clone is labeled medium-sized (0.01 to 0.1%). The chain combines TRBV21-1 with TRBJ1-1; TRBD1 was called by the table and not checked on the DNA. TRBV21-1 is listed as a pseudogene. The CDR3 has 12 amino acids. In DNA form, the CDR3 reads TGTGCCAGCACCGTAGACAGGCTTGAAGCTTTCTTT. This codes for CASTVDRLEAFF.

This rearrangement joins TRBV27 to TRBJ2-1; possible D gene TRBD2, 6 bases. CDR1 MNHEY and CDR2 SMNVEV come from the germline V gene (reference sequence). This CDR3 spans 16 amino acids. Trimming took off 5 bases at V and 0 bases at J, with 14 bases between the two ends. The CDR3 DNA follows: TGTGCCAGCAGTCCCCTTCTAGCGTACTCCTACAATGAGCAGTTCTTC. Translating it yields CASSPLLAYSYNEQFF.

The chain couples TRBV5-6 to TRBJ2-7; the match to TRBD1 covers 8 bases. This CDR3 is built from 14 residues. The V gene end was trimmed by 7 bases and the J gene end by 3 bases; junction bases not matched to a gene: 9. Looked up from germline, CDR1 is SGHDT and CDR2 is YYEEEE. CDR3 amino acids: CASFPGQDIYEQYF. CDR3 bases: TGTGCCAGCTTTCCGGGACAGGATATCTACGAGCAGTACTTC.

V is TRBV5-6 and J is TRBJ1-2; D uncertain. Germline CDR1 reads SGHDT; CDR2 reads YYEEEE. The CDR3 extends over 13 amino acids. V lost 2 bases and J lost 7, with 12 bases in between. CDR3 DNA: TGTGCCAGCAGCTTCGAGAAGATAAGTGGCTACACCTTC. Translating gives CASSFEKISGYTF.

This chain connects TRBV2 to TRBJ2-1; 8 bases line up with TRBD1. Trimming at V came to 7 bases and at J to 1 base, leaving 18 bases not matched to a gene. The CDR3 spans 19 residues. Germline loops: CDR1 SNHLY, CDR2 FYNNEI. CDR3 bases: TGTGCCAGCACCGCTGTAGGGGCAGGGGGCATCAGGTCCTACAATGAGCAGTTCTTC. Translation: CASTAVGAGGIRSYNEQFF.

This clone turned up a few times. The V and J genes are TRBV6-1 and TRBJ2-3; a weak D match, TRBD2 (7 bases). This CDR3 is 17 amino acids long. CDR1 is MNHNS and CDR2 is SASEGT in the germline V gene. Trimming took off 3 bases at V and 0 bases at J, with 16 bases between the two ends. CDR3 DNA: TGTGCCAGCAGTGATTTAAGCGGGACATACAGCACAGATACGCAGTATTTT. This gives the protein CASSDLSGTYSTDTQYF.

The V call is TRBV18, the J call TRBJ2-1; 8 bases align to TRBD1. CDR1 and CDR2 from the germline V gene are KGHSH and LQKENI. V lost 5 bases, J lost 7 bases, and 4 bases stayed unmatched. The CDR3 is made up of 13 amino acids. The CDR3 is CASSGTGGNEQFF. CDR3 nucleotides: TGTGCCAGCTCAGGGACAGGTGGTAATGAGCAGTTCTTC.

This clone has only one observation. This chain joins TRBV29-1 and TRBJ1-2; a weak D match, TRBD1 (6 bases). V lost 4 bases and J 4 bases, leaving 13 bases between the germline ends. Germline V gives CDR1 SQVTM, CDR2 ANQGSEA. The CDR3 has 13 amino acids. The CDR3 spells CSVGEGGSYGYTF. The CDR3 nucleotides are TGCAGCGTTGGCGAGGGGGGGAGCTATGGCTACACCTTC.

The chain recombines TRBV27 with TRBJ1-1; TRBD1 matches 7 bases. The CDR3 runs to 14 residues. Germline V gene sequence: CDR1 MNHEY, CDR2 SMNVEV (reference sequence). V trimming: 10 bases; J trimming: 1 base; junction bases outside the gene matches: 9. CDR3 amino acids: CAIRRQGPNTEAFF. The CDR3 nucleotides read TGTGCCATCCGCCGACAGGGCCCGAACACTGAAGCTTTCTTT.

The chain joins TRBV5-1 to TRBJ2-5; TRBD2 is a possible D gene (6 bases). Trimming cost V 1 base and J 2 bases, with 9 bases left between them. The CDR3 covers 14 residues. Germline CDR1 and CDR2: SGHRS and YFSETQ. The CDR3 is CASSLWGDQETQYF. In DNA, the CDR3 is TGCGCCAGCAGCTTGTGGGGGGATCAAGAGACCCAGTACTTC.

Regarding this clone: Different DNA sequences within this sample yield the same CDR3. V is TRBV7-2 and J is TRBJ1-6, with D uncertain. Trimming stripped 1 base from V and 8 bases from J, with 9 bases between. CDR3 length: 14 residues. Germline lookup yields CDR1 SGHTA and CDR2 FQGNSA. The CDR3 reads CASSLEGLDSPLHF. CDR3 nucleotides: TGTGCCAGCAGCTTAGAAGGACTAGATTCACCCCTCCACTTT.

The CDR3 here is CASEEGELFF. Written as DNA, the CDR3 is TGTGCCAGCGAGGAGGGGGAGCTGTTTTTT. This chain uses TRBV6-1 with TRBJ2-2; no definite D call. The CDR3 has 10 residues. Germline V gene lookup returns CDR1 MNHNS and CDR2 SASEGT. V was clipped by 8 bases and J by 8 bases, with 6 bases between them.

The gene calls are TRBV6-4 and TRBJ1-1; D perhaps matches TRBD1 (6 bases). This CDR3 contains 13 residues. CDR1 MRHNA and CDR2 SNTAGT come from the germline V gene. Trimming cost V 6 bases and J 10 bases, with 18 bases left between them. CDR3 in amino acids: CASRDTTGLRAFF. The CDR3 DNA is TGTGCCAGCAGAGATACGACAGGACTGAGAGCTTTCTTT.

This clone was counted only a few times. This chain joins TRBV28 and TRBJ2-7; D call uncertain. The V and J ends lost 4 bases and 6 bases respectively, with 10 bases between them. This CDR3 comprises 12 residues. CDR1 and CDR2 from the germline V gene are MDHEN and SYDVKM. For the CDR3, the DNA is TGTGCCAGCAGTTCTCTGTGGGGCGAGCAGTACGTC. This sequence encodes CASSSLWGEQYV.

The chain employs TRBV11-3 and TRBJ2-1, with TRBD2 identical over 15 bases. The germline V gene has CDR1 SGHNT and CDR2 YENEEA. The CDR3 is 17 amino acids. V trimming: 3 bases; J trimming: 6 bases; junction bases outside the gene matches: 6. The CDR3 bases are TGTGCCAGCAGCTTCGCCGGGACTAGCGGGAGGTTCAATGAGCAGTTCTTC. This codes for CASSFAGTSGRFNEQFF. The complete variable domain, with remaining parts taken from reference TRBV11-3 and TRBJ2-1, reads EAGVVQSPRYKIIEKKQPVAFWCNPISGHNTLYWYLQNLGQGPELLIRYENEEAVDDSQLPKDRFSAERLKGVDSTLKIQPAELGDSAVYLCASSFAGTSGRFNEQFFGPGTRLTVL.

As for this clone: In the same sample, other DNA sequences code for this CDR3. The J gene is TRBJ2-2, the V gene TRBV5-4, with 8 bases that match TRBD2. The CDR3 contains 15 residues. Looked up from germline, CDR1 is SGHNT and CDR2 is YYREEE (reference sequence). Losses at the gene ends were 0 bases for V and 3 bases for J; bases not matched to a gene: 1. Written as DNA, the CDR3 is TGTGCCAGCAGCTTGGCGCGGGGGGACACCGGGGAGCTGTTTTTT. Protein product: CASSLARGDTGELFF.

The chain couples TRBV29-1 to TRBJ1-6; 7 nucleotides align to TRBD1. The germline V gene has CDR1 SQVTM and CDR2 ANQGSEA. This CDR3 spans 13 amino acids. V lost 6 bases and J lost 9; bases outside the gene matches: 8. The CDR3 DNA reads as TGCAGCGTCTTCGACAGGGAAGGTTCACCCCTCCACTTT. It specifies CSVFDREGSPLHF.

In this sample, this clone turned up a few times. The chain joins TRBV5-6 to TRBJ1-2; a weak D match, TRBD1 (6 bases). CDR3 length equals 16 residues. CDR1 and CDR2 from the germline V gene are SGHDT and YYEEEE. V lost 1 base to trimming and J lost 7 bases, with 20 bases between them. The CDR3 protein is CASSLSFTQGQGGYTF. CDR3 in DNA: TGTGCCAGCAGCTTGTCTTTTACCCAGGGGCAAGGTGGCTACACCTTC.

This clone was seen more than once but under ten times. The J gene is TRBJ2-3, the V gene TRBV4-3, with D perhaps matching TRBD2 (5 bases). Looked up from germline, CDR1 is LGHNA and CDR2 is YSLEER. Trimming pared 5 bases from V and 1 base from J, leaving 16 bases between. The CDR3 runs 16 residues. CDR3 sequence reads: CASSKLGGGRTDTQYF. In DNA form, the CDR3 reads TGCGCCAGCAGCAAACTAGGAGGCGGGCGCACAGATACGCAGTATTTT.

This chain uses TRBV5-4 with TRBJ1-4; a possible D gene is TRBD1 (5 bases). This CDR3 spans 14 amino acids. Trimming cost V 0 bases and J 8 bases, with 11 bases left between them. CDR1 is SGHNT, CDR2 YYREEE, per germline (reference sequence). CDR3: CASSLGQGGEKLFF. The DNA of the CDR3 is TGTGCCAGCAGCTTGGGTCAGGGTGGAGAAAAACTGTTTTTT.

V gene TRBV28 combines with J gene TRBJ2-3, with 7 bases fitting TRBD1. Germline values: CDR1 MDHEN, CDR2 SYDVKM. CDR3 length equals 15 residues. Trimming at V came to 5 bases and at J to 3 bases, leaving 8 bases not matched to a gene. CDR3 amino acids: CASSRQGDRTDTQYF. The CDR3 bases are TGTGCCAGCAGTCGACAGGGTGATAGGACAGATACGCAGTATTTT.

The table lists this clone with a count of one. The chain couples TRBV6-5 to TRBJ2-7; TRBD2 agrees at 7 bases. Germline CDR1 is MNHEY and CDR2 is SVGAGI. V gave up 6 bases and J gave up 6 bases; unmatched junction bases: 11. The CDR3 length is 14 residues. CDR3 residues: CASSSPQRGREQYF. The CDR3 DNA is TGTGCCAGCAGCTCCCCCCAGCGGGGCCGCGAGCAGTACTTC.

J is TRBJ2-3 and V is TRBV9; no reliable D call. Germline assignment: CDR1 SGDLS and CDR2 YYNGEE. The CDR3 loop spans 13 amino acids. V dropped 6 bases and J dropped 0 bases, with 8 bases sitting between them. CDR3 bases: TGTGCCAGCACCCGGGTGAGCACAGATACGCAGTATTTT. It codes for CASTRVSTDTQYF.

In its sample, this clone was seen once. The rearrangement joins TRBV18 to TRBJ2-5; D gene unclear. The CDR3 loop spans 15 amino acids. V gave up 1 base and J gave up 0 bases, with 9 bases separating them. Germline V gene sequence: CDR1 KGHSH, CDR2 LQKENI. The CDR3 nucleotides are TGTGCCAGCTCACCACGGCAGAACCACCAAGAGACCCAGTACTTC. It yields the protein CASSPRQNHQETQYF.

V gene TRBV29-1 combines with J gene TRBJ2-2; D might be TRBD2 (6 bases). The CDR3 is 13 residues long. CDR1 and CDR2 from the germline V gene are SQVTM and ANQGSEA. V lost 4 bases and J lost 2, with 8 bases in between. The chain's CDR3 is CSVVADNTGELFF. The CDR3 DNA reads as TGCAGCGTTGTAGCGGATAACACCGGGGAGCTGTTTTTT.